These T cell receptor beta chains were read from a single sample in a study of blood T cell repertoires in COVID-19. TCRdb's table, derived via immunoSEQ multiplex PCR, lists solely in-frame clones and lacks some. The data hold 290,000 or so clones, with 90% observed a single time. What was sequenced was PBMCs or T cells enriched from blood (not recorded which). The receptors stem from a young woman with acute COVID-19. Both conserved end residues are part of each CDR3. A D gene is named only where the DNA matches it firmly. The size of a clone is reported for some rows only, either as once, few or many, or as a class for expanded clones.

d_gene,v_gene,abundance,j_gene,CDR3aa,CDR3nt
-,TRBV5-1,-,TRBJ2-1,CASRLVSANNEQFF,TGCGCCAGCAGACTAGTATCCGCGAACAATGAGCAGTTCTTC
TRBD2,TRBV28,-,TRBJ2-1,CASWTSEPNEQFF,TGTGCCAGTTGGACTAGCGAACCCAATGAGCAGTTCTTC
-,TRBV6-1,-,TRBJ1-5,CASSEGVGGAYSNQPQHF,TGTGCCAGCAGTGAAGGGGTGGGTGGAGCGTATAGCAATCAGCCCCAGCATTTT
-,TRBV6-5,-,TRBJ1-6,CASTLGQGLNSPLHF,TGTGCCAGCACCCTAGGGCAGGGCCTGAATTCACCCCTCCACTTT
-,TRBV11-2,-,TRBJ1-1,CASSLSSTGNTEAFF,TGTGCCAGCAGCTTATCCTCAACAGGGAACACTGAAGCTTTCTTT
TRBD1,TRBV7-2,once,TRBJ1-2,CASSLASGGASGYTF,TGTGCCAGCAGCTTAGCCTCAGGGGGCGCCAGTGGCTACACCTTC
TRBD1,TRBV9,once,TRBJ1-1,CASARDRGNTEAFF,TGTGCCAGCGCACGGGACAGGGGGAACACTGAAGCTTTCTTT
TRBD1,TRBV28,-,TRBJ1-2,CASSLNPDRGGYTF,TGTGCCAGCAGTTTAAACCCCGACAGGGGAGGCTACACCTTC
TRBD1,TRBV28,-,TRBJ1-5,CASNLQGAYQPQHF,TGTGCCAGCAATTTACAGGGGGCCTATCAGCCCCAGCATTTT
TRBD2,TRBV30,once,TRBJ2-1,CAWSPRGLARNNEQFF,TGTGCCTGGAGCCCAAGGGGACTAGCGCGAAACAATGAGCAGTTCTTC
TRBD1,TRBV9,-,TRBJ2-7,CASSLTGSDNEQYF,TGTGCCAGCAGCCTGACAGGGTCGGATAACGAGCAGTACTTC
TRBD1,TRBV9,-,TRBJ2-1,CASSVQGENEQFF,TGTGCCAGCAGCGTTCAGGGGGAGAATGAGCAGTTCTTC
TRBD2,TRBV11-2,-,TRBJ2-3,CASSLDRGLAGYTDTQYF,TGTGCCAGCAGCTTAGATAGGGGACTAGCGGGATACACAGATACGCAGTATTTT
TRBD2,TRBV7-6,once,TRBJ2-1,CASSFGLADSYNEQFF,TGTGCCAGCAGCTTTGGACTAGCGGACTCCTACAATGAGCAGTTCTTC
-,TRBV11-3,-,TRBJ1-1,CASSLESNWGDTEAFF,TGTGCCAGCAGCTTAGAGAGTAATTGGGGGGACACTGAAGCTTTCTTT
-,TRBV11-2,-,TRBJ2-1,CASSPDRLVHNEQFF,TGTGCCAGCAGCCCCGACCGACTAGTCCACAATGAGCAGTTCTTC
-,TRBV3-1/TRBV3-2,-,TRBJ2-3,CASSQAMVALSPTDTQYF,TGTGCCAGCAGCCAAGCAATGGTAGCCCTCTCTCCCACAGATACGCAGTATTTT
-,TRBV29-1,-,TRBJ2-7,CSGGDFSYEQYF,TGCAGCGGAGGGGACTTTTCCTACGAGCAGTACTTC
-,TRBV6-5,-,TRBJ1-3,CASTLLQGNGNTIYF,TGTGCCAGCACCCTTTTACAGGGAAATGGAAACACCATATATTTT
TRBD1,TRBV11-1,-,TRBJ1-2,CASSLEGAMNGYTF,TGTGCCAGCAGCTTGGAGGGGGCGATGAATGGCTACACCTTC
TRBD1,TRBV28,-,TRBJ2-7,CASRRDRGYEQYF,TGTGCCAGCAGAAGGGACAGGGGTTACGAGCAGTACTTC
-,TRBV7-9,-,TRBJ1-1,CASSFQAGTEAFF,TGTGCCAGCAGCTTCCAGGCGGGCACTGAAGCTTTCTTT
TRBD1,TRBV9,-,TRBJ2-3,CASTTHPDRVFTDTQYF,TGTGCCAGCACCACTCACCCGGACAGGGTGTTCACAGATACGCAGTATTTT
-,TRBV7-2,-,TRBJ2-1,CASSLSSGNEQFF,TGTGCCAGCAGCTTATCATCAGGCAATGAGCAGTTCTTC
TRBD2,TRBV7-3,-,TRBJ2-1,CASSLVSGRAPLEQFF,TGTGCCAGCAGCTTAGTTTCCGGGAGGGCTCCTCTGGAGCAGTTCTTC
TRBD1,TRBV28,-,TRBJ1-5,CASSSGTEGNQPQHF,TGTGCCAGCAGTTCCGGGACAGAAGGCAATCAGCCCCAGCATTTT
TRBD1,TRBV28,-,TRBJ2-7,CASSLSGQSTYEQYF,TGTGCCAGCAGTTTATCGGGACAGTCCACCTACGAGCAGTACTTC
-,TRBV28,-,TRBJ1-6,CASSLWGSSSYNSPLHF,TGTGCCAGCAGTTTATGGGGCAGCAGCTCCTATAATTCACCCCTCCACTTT
-,TRBV5-4,few,TRBJ1-2,CASSRAGDGYTF,TGTGCCAGCAGCCGCGCAGGGGATGGCTACACCTTC
TRBD2,TRBV5-1,-,TRBJ2-7,CASSGGGLAGGGEQYF,TGCGCCAGCAGCGGGGGAGGACTAGCGGGAGGTGGCGAGCAGTACTTC
TRBD2,TRBV4-1,few,TRBJ2-7,CASSPGLGSSYEQYF,TGCGCCAGCAGCCCGGGACTAGGAAGCTCCTACGAGCAGTACTTC
TRBD1,TRBV15,-,TRBJ2-7,CATGTGDEQYF,TGTGCCACCGGGACAGGGGACGAGCAGTACTTC
-,TRBV29-1,-,TRBJ2-7,CSVEDRSSSYEQYF,TGCAGCGTTGAAGACAGGTCGAGCTCCTACGAGCAGTACTTC